This T cell receptor beta chain was identified during a study of T cell responses to AZD1222 COVID-19 vaccine. Notes on the study in general: Spike-specific TCR breadth and depth were elevated following two AZD1222 doses. Donors skewed white British and female; clonal diversity was possibly underestimated.

The CDR3 consists of 17 residues. V dropped 4 bases and J dropped 0; count of bases not matched to a gene: 9. The germline gives CDR1 WSHSY, CDR2 SAAADI. Some clones are missing from TCRdb's copy, which holds only in-frame ones; the method was immunoSEQ multiplex PCR. The data contain around 87,000 clones, over 75% of them singletons. About this clone: The antigen remains unidentified.

The chain has TRBV10-2 and TRBJ1-1; 9 bases fit TRBD1. The clonotype was recovered from an adult in good health. This sample comprised peripheral blood, obtained on day 0 of AZD1222 vaccination. The CDR3 bases are TGCGCCAGCAGTGGGGTCCCGGGACAGGGAATGAACACTGAAGCTTTCTTT. Encoded protein: CASSGVPGQGMNTEAFF.